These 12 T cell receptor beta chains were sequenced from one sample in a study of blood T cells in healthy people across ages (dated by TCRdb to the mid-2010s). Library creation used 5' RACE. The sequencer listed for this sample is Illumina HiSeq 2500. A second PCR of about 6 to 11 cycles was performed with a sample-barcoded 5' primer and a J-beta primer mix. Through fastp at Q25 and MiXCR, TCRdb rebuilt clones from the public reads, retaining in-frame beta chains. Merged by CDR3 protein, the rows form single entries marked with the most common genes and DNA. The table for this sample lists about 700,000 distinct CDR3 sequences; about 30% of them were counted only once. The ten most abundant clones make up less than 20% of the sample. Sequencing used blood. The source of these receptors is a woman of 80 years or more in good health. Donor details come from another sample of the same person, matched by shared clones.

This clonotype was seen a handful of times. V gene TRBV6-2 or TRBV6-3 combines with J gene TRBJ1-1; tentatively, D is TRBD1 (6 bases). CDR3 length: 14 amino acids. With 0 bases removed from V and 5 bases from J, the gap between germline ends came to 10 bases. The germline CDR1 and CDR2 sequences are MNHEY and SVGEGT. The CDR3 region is CASSYSRRGTEAFF. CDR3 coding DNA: TGTGCCAGCAGTTACTCTAGGAGGGGGACTGAAGCTTTCTTT.

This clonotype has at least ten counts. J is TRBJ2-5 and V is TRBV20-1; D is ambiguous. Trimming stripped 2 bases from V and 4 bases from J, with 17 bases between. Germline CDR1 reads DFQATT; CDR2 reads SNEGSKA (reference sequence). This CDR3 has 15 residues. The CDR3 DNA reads TGCAGTGCTAGACTCCCCCTCGGGTCGGGAGAGACCCAGTACTTC. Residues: CSARLPLGSGETQYF.

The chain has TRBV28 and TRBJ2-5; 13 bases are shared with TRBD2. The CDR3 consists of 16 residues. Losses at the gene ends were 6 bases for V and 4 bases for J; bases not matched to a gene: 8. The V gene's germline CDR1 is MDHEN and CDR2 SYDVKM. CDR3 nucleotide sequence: TGTGCCAGCAGGCGAGCGCGACTAGCGGGGGGAGAGACCCAGTACTTC. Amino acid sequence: CASRRARLAGGETQYF.

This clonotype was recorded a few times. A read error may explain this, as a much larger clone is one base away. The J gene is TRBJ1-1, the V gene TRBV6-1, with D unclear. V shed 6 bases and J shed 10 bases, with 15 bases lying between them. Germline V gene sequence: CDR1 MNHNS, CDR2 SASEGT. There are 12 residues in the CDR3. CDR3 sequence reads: CASRTMKDGAFF. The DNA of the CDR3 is TGTGCCAGCAGGACCATGAAAGATGGAGCTTTCTTT.

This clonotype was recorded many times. In nucleotides, the CDR3 is TGCGCCAGCAGCTCAAGCGGGACATATAGCACAGATACGCAGTATTTT. Protein product: CASSSSGTYSTDTQYF. The chain couples TRBV5-1 to TRBJ2-3; tentative D call: TRBD2 (7 bases). Looked up from germline, CDR1 is SGHRS and CDR2 is YFSETQ. This CDR3 comprises 16 residues. V gave up 3 bases and J gave up 0 bases, with 14 bases separating them.

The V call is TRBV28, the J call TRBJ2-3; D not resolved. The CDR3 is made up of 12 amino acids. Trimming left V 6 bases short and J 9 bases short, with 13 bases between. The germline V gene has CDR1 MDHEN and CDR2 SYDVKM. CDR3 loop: CASSPQSQTQYF. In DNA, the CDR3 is TGTGCCAGCAGCCCGCAAAGTCAGACGCAGTATTTT. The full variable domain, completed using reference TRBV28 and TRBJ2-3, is DVKVTQSSRYLVKRTGEKVFLECVQDMDHENMFWYRQDPGLGLRLIYFSYDVKMKEKGDIPEGYSVSREKKERFSLILESASTNQTSMYLCASSPQSQTQYFGPGTRLTVL.

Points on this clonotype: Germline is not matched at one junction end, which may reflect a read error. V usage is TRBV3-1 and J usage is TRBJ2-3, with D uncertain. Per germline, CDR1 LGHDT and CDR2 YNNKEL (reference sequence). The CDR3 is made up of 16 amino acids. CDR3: CASSHALGLRLDTRYF. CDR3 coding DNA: TGTGCCAGCAGTCATGCCCTGGGATTGAGATTAGATACGCGGTATTTT.

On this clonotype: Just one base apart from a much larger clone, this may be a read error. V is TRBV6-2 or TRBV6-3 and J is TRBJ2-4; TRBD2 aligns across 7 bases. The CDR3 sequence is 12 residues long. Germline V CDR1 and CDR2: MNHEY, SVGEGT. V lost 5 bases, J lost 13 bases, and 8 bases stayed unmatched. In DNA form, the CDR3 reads TGTGCCAGCAGTCCGGACTGGCGGGAGCAGTACTTC. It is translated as CASSPDWREQYF.

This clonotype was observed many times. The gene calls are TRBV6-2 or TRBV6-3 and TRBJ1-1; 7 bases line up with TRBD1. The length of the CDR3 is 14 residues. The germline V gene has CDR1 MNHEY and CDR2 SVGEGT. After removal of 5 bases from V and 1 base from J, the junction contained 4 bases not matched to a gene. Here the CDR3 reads CASSDPGGNTEAFF. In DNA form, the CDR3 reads TGTGCCAGCAGTGATCCAGGGGGGAACACTGAAGCTTTCTTT.

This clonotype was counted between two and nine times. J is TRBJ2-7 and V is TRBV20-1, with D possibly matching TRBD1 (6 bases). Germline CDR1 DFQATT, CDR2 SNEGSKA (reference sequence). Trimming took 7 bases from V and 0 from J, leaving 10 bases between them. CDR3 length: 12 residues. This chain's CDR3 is CSVRQASYEQYF. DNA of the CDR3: TGCAGTGTCCGACAGGCCTCCTACGAGCAGTACTTC.

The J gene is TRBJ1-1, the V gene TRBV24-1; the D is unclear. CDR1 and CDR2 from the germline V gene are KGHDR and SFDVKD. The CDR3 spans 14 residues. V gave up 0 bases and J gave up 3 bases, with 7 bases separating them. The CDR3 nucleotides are TGTGCCACCAGTGATTTGGGCCAGGACACTGAAGCTTTCTTT. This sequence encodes CATSDLGQDTEAFF.

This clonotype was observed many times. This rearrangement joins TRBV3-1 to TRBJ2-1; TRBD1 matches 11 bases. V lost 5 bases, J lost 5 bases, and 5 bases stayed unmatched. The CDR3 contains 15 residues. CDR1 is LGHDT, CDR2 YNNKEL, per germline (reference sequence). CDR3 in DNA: TGTGCCAGCAGCTACGGGACAGGGGGGCACAATGAGCAGTTCTTC. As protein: CASSYGTGGHNEQFF.